This T cell receptor (beta chain) was recovered during a study of early T cells in non-severe SARS-CoV-2 infection. About the study: Investigators sequenced bulk RNA drawn from unsorted whole blood, and chains remained unpaired. Study-level findings and limits: Matching results from VDJdb favored anti-spike CD8 responses, leaving private and CD4 specificities undetected.

The CDR3 contains 13 residues. V lost 5 bases and J 5 bases, leaving 10 bases between the germline ends. Germline loops: CDR1 SGHAT, CDR2 FQNNGV. Separate cDNA molecules each had unique molecular identifiers attached to them. TCRdb re-called the 5' RACE reads through MiXCR, storing one row per CDR3 protein. The sample shows fewer than 80,000 distinct CDR3 sequences, around a tenth of them seen only once. In its sample, this clonotype was seen a few times. Its antigen is unidentified. V is TRBV11-2 and J is TRBJ1-5; TRBD1 is a possible D gene (6 bases). The specimen sequenced was whole blood. The clonotype originates from an adult who was a healthcare worker with PCR-confirmed SARS-CoV-2 infection or an uninfected control (not recorded which). CDR3 nucleotides: TGTGCCAGCAGCAAGGACAGAGATCAGCCCCAGCATTTT. Translated: CASSKDRDQPQHF. Based on the CDR3 plus reference TRBV11-2 and TRBJ1-5, the full variable domain is EAGVAQSPRYKIIEKRQSVAFWCNPISGHATLYWYQQILGQGPKLLIQFQNNGVVDDSQLPKDRFSAERLKGVDSTLKIQPAKLEDSAVYLCASSKDRDQPQHFGDGTRLSIL.